This T cell receptor beta chain was sequenced in a study of cytotoxic CD8 clonotypes in ibrutinib-treated CLL. Overall study results and limits: Having risen at ibrutinib response, clonality had fallen back toward baseline by progression.

The ends were cut back, 2 bases at V and 1 base at J, with 19 bases in the middle. Germline values: CDR1 SGHTS, CDR2 YDEGEE. The CDR3 consists of 18 residues. Some clones are missing from TCRdb's copy, which holds only in-frame ones; the method was immunoSEQ multiplex PCR. Here the sample spans fewer than 50,000 clones, around 53% being singletons. The table lists this clone with a few counts. Its specificity is not known. The rearrangement links TRBV5-8 to TRBJ1-5; possible D gene TRBD1, 6 bases. The TCR comes from a human donor with chronic lymphocytic leukemia. The sample consisted of PBMCs, taken after 12 months of ibrutinib treatment. This CDR3 is CASSFSGEVSGSNQPQHF. The CDR3 DNA reads TGTGCCAGCAGCTTCTCAGGGGAGGTGAGCGGGAGCAATCAGCCCCAGCATTTT.